The 11 T cell receptor beta chains listed next were all sequenced from one sample in a study of control samples from healthy donors and cancer patients. Assay used: immunoSEQ multiplex PCR; TCRdb lists only in-frame clones, some missing. The sample has 15,000 to 19,000 clones; about 87% are singletons. Sequenced: PBMCs. Every receptor here comes from a woman in her 70s with colorectal cancer.

This chain joins TRBV19 and TRBJ2-1; D is possibly TRBD1 (6 bases). The CDR3 runs 12 residues. Germline V gene sequence: CDR1 LNHDA, CDR2 SQIVND (reference sequence). With 3 bases removed from V and 10 bases from J, the gap between germline ends came to 10 bases. The CDR3 coding sequence is TGTGCCAGTAGTATGTGGGGGCAGGAGCAGTTCTTC. The encoded protein is CASSMWGQEQFF. The whole variable domain, remainder taken from reference TRBV19 and TRBJ2-1, is DGGITQSPKYLFRKEGQNVTLSCEQNLNHDAMYWYRQDPGQGLRLIYYSQIVNDFQKGDIAEGYSVSREKKESFPLTVTSAQKNPTAFYLCASSMWGQEQFFGPGTRLTVL.

The chain recombines TRBV7-9 with TRBJ1-5; D gene ambiguous. The CDR3 is 16 amino acids. Germline values: CDR1 SEHNR, CDR2 FQNEAQ (reference sequence). V lost 1 base and J 0 bases, leaving 10 bases between the germline ends. This chain's CDR3 is CASSLGSGLSNQPQHF. As DNA, the CDR3 is TGTGCCAGCAGCTTAGGGAGTGGGCTTAGCAATCAGCCCCAGCATTTT.

DNA of the CDR3: TGTGCCAGCAGTTCCACTGTGAACACTGAAGCTTTCTTT. Translating gives CASSSTVNTEAFF. J is TRBJ1-1 and V is TRBV7-3; D call uncertain. Germline lookup yields CDR1 SGHTA and CDR2 FQGTGA. CDR3 length equals 13 residues. Trimming took off 6 bases at V and 0 bases at J, with 8 bases between the two ends.

This clone came up a few times. V is TRBV30 and J is TRBJ2-7; 10 bases align to TRBD2. Per germline, CDR1 GTSNPN and CDR2 SVGIG (reference sequence). The CDR3 spans 14 residues. Trimming removed 3 bases from V and 7 bases from J; junction bases left unmatched: 9. The CDR3 here is CAWRAQGLAREQYF. CDR3 sequence (DNA): TGTGCCTGGAGAGCTCAGGGACTAGCGAGGGAGCAGTACTTC.

The gene calls are TRBV4-3 and TRBJ1-4; 8 bases fit TRBD1. The germline V gene has CDR1 LGHNA and CDR2 YSLEER. The ends lost 3 bases at V and 6 bases at J; junction bases unmatched: 6. The CDR3 totals 15 residues. CDR3 in DNA: TGCGCCAGCAGCCAGACCCAGGGGGCGCATGAAAAACTGTTTTTT. Residues: CASSQTQGAHEKLFF.

The chain recombines TRBV5-4 with TRBJ2-4; D remains ambiguous. The CDR3 sequence is 15 residues long. Per germline, CDR1 SGHNT and CDR2 YYREEE (reference sequence). The V gene lost 1 base and the J gene lost 0 bases, with 8 bases spanning the gap. The CDR3 DNA follows: TGTGCCAGCAGCTTGAAGGCAGCAGCCAAAAACATTCAGTACTTC. This gives the protein CASSLKAAAKNIQYF.

The chain has TRBV7-8 and TRBJ2-1; TRBD1 agrees at 8 bases. Germline trimming cut 1 base from V and 10 bases from J; bases unmatched to any gene: 12. Germline CDR1 is SGHVS and CDR2 is FQNEAQ. There are 16 residues in the CDR3. The CDR3 bases are TGTGCCAGCAGCTTAGTTTTGGGACAGGCTCCCCGGGAGCAGTTCTTC. This codes for CASSLVLGQAPREQFF.

This sequence joins TRBV6-5 and TRBJ1-2; TRBD1 agrees at 7 bases. V shed 6 bases, J shed 7 bases, and the junction held 5 bases outside the gene matches. This CDR3 is 12 amino acids long. CDR1 and CDR2 (germline): MNHEY, SVGAGI. CDR3 in DNA: TGTGCCAGCAGATCCTCAGGGGGTGGCTACACCTTC. This encodes CASRSSGGGYTF.

With regard to this clone: One end of the junction does not line up with germline, which may come from a read error. The rearrangement links TRBV5-1 to TRBJ1-2; no reliable D call. Germline CDR1 SGHRS, CDR2 YFSETQ. The CDR3 loop spans 12 amino acids. The DNA of the CDR3 is TGCGCCAGCAGCTTGGATTTTTTACATTGGGACTTC. This sequence encodes CASSLDFLHWDF.

V is TRBV6-5 and J is TRBJ2-4; the D call may be TRBD1 or TRBD2 (7 bases each). Trimming pared 2 bases from V and 8 bases from J, leaving 13 bases between. Per the germline V gene, CDR1 is MNHEY and CDR2 is SVGAGI. This CDR3 region has 14 residues. CDR3 DNA: TGTGCCAGCAGTTACACCGCAGGGGGGGACATTCAGTACTTC. Encoded protein: CASSYTAGGDIQYF.

The chain couples TRBV11-2 to TRBJ1-1; TRBD1 is a possible D gene (5 bases). V was trimmed by 5 bases and J by 4 bases, leaving 11 bases between them. The CDR3 has 13 residues. Germline CDR1 and CDR2: SGHAT and FQNNGV. CDR3 coding DNA: TGTGCCAGCAGCCCGGGGGGGGGCACTGAAGCTTTCTTT. Protein: CASSPGGGTEAFF.